A single TCR beta chain is shown here with its context. The data were obtained in a study of T cells in Graves' hyperthyroidism and ophthalmopathy. What was amplified from RNA transcripts were TCR beta CDR3 regions. The HTBI primer set was used in a first-round RT-PCR of the TCR CDR3. TCRdb reprocessed the multiplex PCR reads with MiXCR, giving one entry per CDR3 protein. The sample has about 840,000 distinct CDR3 sequences; 35% to 40% are singletons. J was trimmed by 6 bases and V by 8 bases; bases with no gene match: 7. The CDR3 loop spans 12 amino acids. The TCR was taken from a man between 18 and 29 years old with Graves' hyperthyroidism. The chain links TRBV12-3 or TRBV12-4 to TRBJ2-7, with TRBD1 identical over 7 bases. The sequenced sample was blood. As DNA, the CDR3 is TGTGCCAGCGCCCTCCCAGGGGGCGAGCAGTACTTC. Residues: CASALPGGEQYF.